This TCR beta chain was found in a study of breast tumors, draining lymph nodes, adjacent tissues. CDR3 length: 14 residues. V dropped 3 bases and J dropped 11; count of bases not matched to a gene: 8. Germline CDR1 reads LNHDA; CDR2 reads SQIVND (reference sequence). The lymph nodes were axillary draining lymph nodes from breast cancer patients. TCRdb analysed the multiplex PCR reads with MiXCR anew, one entry per CDR3 protein. This repertoire shows tens of thousands of distinct CDR3 sequences, over 25% found once; its top ten account for 8.1%. General observations from the study: Luminal-like breast cancer showed significantly greater tumor-nontumor repertoire similarity than basal-like breast cancer did. Data only fit, rather than demonstrated, lymph node origin of most tumor T cells. The data were judged consistent with most tumor T cells coming from lymph node and expanding in tumor. Tumors had less TCR diversity than lymph nodes, more than nontumor tissue.

Comment on this clonotype: Its specificity is unknown.

The receptor comes from a female donor with breast cancer. Some clones in this sample may be carry-over from other donors' samples. Specimen: axillary lymph node tissue. The chain employs TRBV19 and TRBJ2-3; 10 bases fit TRBD1. CDR3 sequence reads: CASSMTGGGGEQYF. In DNA form, the CDR3 reads TGTGCCAGTAGTATGACAGGGGGCGGCGGTGAGCAGTATTTT.